These 7 T cell receptor beta chains were sequenced from one sample in a study of blood T cell repertoires in COVID-19. The table came from immunoSEQ multiplex PCR; TCRdb's copy has only in-frame clones and leaves some out. The sample holds about 53,000 clones, approximately 90% seen once. Specimen: peripheral blood. Receptors were obtained from an elderly man with acute or convalescent COVID-19.

The chain employs TRBV4-1 and TRBJ2-7; TRBD1 matches at 7 bases. V was pared by 3 bases and J by 7 bases, with 9 bases of the junction left unmatched. This CDR3 region has 14 residues. Germline V lookup: CDR1 MGHRA, CDR2 YSYEKL. As DNA, the CDR3 is TGCGCCAGCAGCCATGGGGACAGAGACATTGAGCAGTACTTC. It specifies CASSHGDRDIEQYF.

The chain is built from TRBV15 and TRBJ1-1; 7 nucleotides match TRBD1. V gave up 7 bases and J gave up 7 bases; unmatched junction bases: 12. Germline V gives CDR1 LNHNV, CDR2 YYDKDF (reference sequence). CDR3 length: 14 residues. CDR3 residues: CATILEGAGGEAFF. CDR3 DNA: TGTGCCACCATTTTAGAGGGGGCTGGGGGTGAAGCTTTCTTT.

Remarks on this clone: Its ends do not fully match the called genes, so a read error is possible. V is TRBV13 and J is TRBJ1-2; the match to TRBD1 covers 9 bases. The CDR3 is made up of 14 amino acids. Germline CDR1 is PRHDT and CDR2 is FYEKMQ (reference sequence). CDR3 in amino acids: CASSARTGDYGYTF. Written as DNA, the CDR3 is TGTGCCAGCAGCGCCCGGACAGGGGACTACGGCTACACCTTC.

CDR3 DNA sequence: TGTGCCAGCAGCTTTCGGGGGGCATTGGACACCGGGGAGCTGTTTTTT. Its translation: CASSFRGALDTGELFF. The chain carries TRBV7-6 and TRBJ2-2, with a possible D match to TRBD2 (7 bases). Germline assignment: CDR1 SGHVS and CDR2 FNYEAQ. The V end lost 3 bases, the J end lost 3 bases, and 14 bases lay between the germline ends. The CDR3 totals 16 residues.

DNA for the CDR3: TGCGCCAGCAGCCAAGATCCTGGGGGGGATCAGCCCCAGCATTTT. Protein: CASSQDPGGDQPQHF. This chain connects TRBV4-3 to TRBJ1-5; tentative D call: TRBD1 (5 bases). V was clipped by 0 bases and J by 5 bases, with 11 bases between them. CDR3 length equals 15 residues. Germline values: CDR1 LGHNA, CDR2 YSLEER.

This clone has more than one count but fewer than ten. The chain combines TRBV7-2 with TRBJ1-6, with 8 bases fitting TRBD1. The V gene's germline CDR1 is SGHTA and CDR2 FQGNSA. Losses at the gene ends were 5 bases for V and 3 bases for J; bases not matched to a gene: 3. The CDR3 extends over 15 amino acids. CDR3 amino acids: CASSPTGGYNSPLHF. CDR3 in DNA: TGTGCCAGCAGCCCAACAGGGGGCTATAATTCACCCCTCCACTTT.

J is TRBJ1-1 and V is TRBV9; D is ambiguous. CDR3 length: 14 residues. CDR1 SGDLS and CDR2 YYNGEE come from the germline V gene. V shed 4 bases and J shed 4 bases, with 14 bases lying between them. For the CDR3, the DNA is TGTGCCAGCAGCTTCTCCAACGAGGGCACTGAAGCTTTCTTT. It codes for CASSFSNEGTEAFF. Filled out from reference TRBV9 and TRBJ1-1, the complete variable domain reads DSGVTQTPKHLITATGQRVTLRCSPRSGDLSVYWYQQSLDQGLQFLIQYYNGEERAKGNILERFSAQQFPDLHSELNLSSLELGDSALYFCASSFSNEGTEAFFGQGTRLTVV.